This T cell receptor beta chain was identified during a study of breast tumors, draining lymph nodes, adjacent tissues (dated by TCRdb to the mid-2010s). For the wider study: Breast cancer patients provided tumor, adjacent nontumor tissue and axillary lymph nodes, and the study compared the TCR beta repertoires across these three sources. The study was designed to assess the relationships and possible T-cell exchange between tumor, surrounding tissue and draining lymph node repertoires in human breast cancer.

As regards this clonotype: Its recognized antigen is unknown. Per-nucleotide qualities are absent, and no much larger clonotype sits a single base away.

The CDR3 runs 15 residues from the cysteine to the phenylalanine. The entry retains the CDR3 DNA only, 45 bases that are in frame from base 1. The junction carries 13 bases between V and J, which are trimmed by 3 bases and 2 bases respectively. The germline V gene (reference sequence) provides CDR1 SEHNR and CDR2 FQNEAQ. Sequenced using an Illumina HiSeq 2000. Multiplex PCR amplification was used to build the TCR beta chain libraries. The amplified TCR beta chain products were analyzed by high-throughput sequencing. TCRdb reprocessed the public reads (quality trimming at Q25 with fastp, clone calling with MiXCR) and kept in-frame beta chains. Each entry is one CDR3 protein sequence, shown with its most common DNA and genes. For this sample the table gives 21,000 or so distinct CDR3 sequences, of which about two fifths were detected only once. The top ten clones comprise approximately 25% of the sample.

Paper-wide results and their limitations: Tumor and nontumor tissue repertoires were significantly more similar in luminal-like than in basal-like breast cancer. The conclusion that tumor T cells originate in lymph nodes was presented as consistent with a hypothesis rather than as directly demonstrated. The data were considered consistent with the idea that most tumor T cells come from the lymph node and then expand in tumor tissue. Tumors showed preferential V and J gene usage, and their T-cell repertoire diversity fell below that of lymph nodes yet above that of nontumor tissue.

The sequence was obtained from a female donor with breast cancer. Some clones in this sample may be carry-over from other donors' samples. This chain is built from TRBV7-9 and TRBJ2-5; TRBD2 is possibly the D segment (6 matching bases). The sequenced sample consisted of breast tumor tissue. The CDR3 is CASSFSVEGQETQYF. The sequenced DNA is TGTGCCAGCAGCTTCTCTGTGGAGGGGCAAGAGACCCAGTACTTC.